This T cell receptor (beta chain) originates from a study of PD-L1 blockade in urothelial cancer. The length of the CDR3 is 12 residues. The V end lost 5 bases, the J end lost 4 bases, and 6 bases lay between the germline ends. CDR1 is MDHEN, CDR2 SYDVKM, per germline. Assay: immunoSEQ multiplex PCR; the TCRdb copy retains only in-frame clones and omits some. The sample lists tens of thousands of clones; around 82% were seen once. As for time point: peripheral blood 6 weeks after treatment start. This TCR was recovered from a man between 50 and 59 years old with urothelial cancer. The J gene is TRBJ1-3, the V gene TRBV28, with D uncertain. The specimen comprised PBMCs, sampled around atezolizumab (anti-PD-L1) treatment. Here the CDR3 reads CASSPRGNTIYF. The CDR3 nucleotides read TGTGCCAGCAGTCCGAGAGGAAACACCATATATTTT.